A single sample gave rise to the 14 T cell receptor beta chains below, sequenced in a study of CD8 T cells in Susac syndrome. Reverse transcription of 0.5 to 1 ug RNA was performed with random hexamers. TCRdb re-derived calls from the immunoSEQ multiplex PCR reads in MiXCR, one entry per CDR3 protein. This sample has roughly 150,000 distinct CDR3 sequences, with about 95% found just once. The sequenced material came from CD4+ T cells from PBMCs. These receptors all come from a human donor with Susac syndrome.

J is TRBJ1-1 and V is TRBV4-1, with D tentatively TRBD1 (6 bases). This CDR3 spans 14 amino acids. V was pared by 3 bases and J by 1 base, with 9 bases between. Germline V gene sequence: CDR1 MGHRA, CDR2 YSYEKL. CDR3 sequence (DNA): TGCGCCAGCAGCCACCCGGGACAGAACACTGAAGCTTTCTTT. This gives the protein CASSHPGQNTEAFF.

The gene calls are TRBV25-1 and TRBJ1-2, with a possible D match to TRBD1 (6 bases). Germline V gene sequence: CDR1 MGHDK, CDR2 SYGVNS. The CDR3 is 13 amino acids. V lost 0 bases, J lost 8 bases, and 10 bases lay in between. In DNA, the CDR3 is TGTGCCAGCAGTGAATATGGGGGACAAGGCTACACCTTC. Translation: CASSEYGGQGYTF.

The chain is built from TRBV20-1 and TRBJ2-7; the D is unclear. Germline CDR1 and CDR2: DFQATT and SNEGSKA (reference sequence). Trimming took 4 bases from V and 2 from J, leaving 9 bases between them. The CDR3 runs 12 residues. The CDR3 spells CSATRDTYEQYF. In DNA, the CDR3 is TGCAGTGCTACCCGTGATACCTACGAGCAGTACTTC.

This clonotype was recorded only once. V usage is TRBV12-3 or TRBV12-4 and J usage is TRBJ1-1; possibly TRBD1 for D (6 bases). This CDR3 has 13 amino acids. With 6 bases removed from V and 5 bases from J, the gap between germline ends came to 13 bases. For the CDR3, the DNA is TGTGCCAGCAGGGGGGCGGGGAGAACTGAAGCTTTCTTT. Its translation is CASRGAGRTEAFF.

The rearrangement links TRBV5-6 to TRBJ1-2, with D uncertain. Trimming cost V 1 base and J 7 bases, with 14 bases left between them. Germline V CDR1 and CDR2: SGHDT, YYEEEE. CDR3 length: 14 amino acids. CDR3 coding DNA: TGTGCCAGCAGCTTGTGGGCAGCCAGGCCTGGCTACACCTTC. Translated: CASSLWAARPGYTF.

V usage is TRBV7-2 and J usage is TRBJ2-5; unclear D gene. Germline-derived CDR1 and CDR2 are SGHTA and FQGNSA. The CDR3 sequence is 14 residues long. The germline V and J ends were trimmed by 7 bases and 7 bases, with 19 bases remaining between them. The DNA for the CDR3 is TGTGCCAGCAACCCCGTTGAAGCGACGGGGACCCAGTACTTC. It encodes CASNPVEATGTQYF. Full variable domain (remainder filled in from reference TRBV7-2 and TRBJ2-5): GAGVSQSPSNKVTEKGKDVELRCDPISGHTALYWYRQSLGQGLEFLIYFQGNSAPDKSGLPSDRFSAERTGGSVSTLTIQRTQQEDSAVYLCASNPVEATGTQYFGPGTRLLVL.

This clonotype was detected only a few times. The rearrangement joins TRBV7-2 to TRBJ2-2, with D possibly TRBD2 on 6 matching bases. The CDR3 is 15 amino acids. Germline loops: CDR1 SGHTA, CDR2 FQGNSA. V lost 1 base to trimming and J lost 0 bases, with 6 bases between them. The DNA of the CDR3 is TGTGCCAGCAGCTTAGGGGGGGCGAACACCGGGGAGCTGTTTTTT. It yields the protein CASSLGGANTGELFF.

Only one count was recorded for this clonotype. The chain employs TRBV15 and TRBJ2-5, with a weak D call TRBD1 (6 bases). The V end was cut by 0 bases, the J end by 4 bases, with 24 bases between. Germline V gives CDR1 LNHNV, CDR2 YYDKDF (reference sequence). The CDR3 is 19 residues long. In DNA, the CDR3 is TGTGCCACCAGCAGAGATACGGGTAGTCCCCGGGGACACATAGAGACCCAGTACTTC. It is translated as CATSRDTGSPRGHIETQYF. The whole variable domain, remainder taken from reference TRBV15 and TRBJ2-5, is DAMVIQNPRYQVTQFGKPVTLSCSQTLNHNVMYWYQQKSSQAPKLLFHYYDKDFNNEADTPDNFQSRRPNTSFCFLDIRSPGLGDTAMYLCATSRDTGSPRGHIETQYFGPGTRLLVL.

This rearrangement joins TRBV7-2 to TRBJ2-5; the D is unclear. The V gene's germline CDR1 is SGHTA and CDR2 FQGNSA. Trimming left V 1 base short and J 8 bases short, with 11 bases between. CDR3 length: 13 residues. The CDR3 coding sequence is TGTGCCAGCAGCTTAGGCTCGGAAGGCACCCAGTACTTC. It codes for CASSLGSEGTQYF.

V is TRBV2 and J is TRBJ1-1, with D uncertain. This CDR3 is built from 15 residues. The germline gives CDR1 SNHLY, CDR2 FYNNEI. V lost 4 bases to trimming and J lost 2 bases, with 14 bases between them. This CDR3 reads CASSVEALGNTEAFF. The CDR3 nucleotides are TGTGCCAGCAGTGTTGAAGCGTTGGGTAACACTGAAGCTTTCTTT.

V usage is TRBV20-1 and J usage is TRBJ2-5; TRBD1 is a possible D gene (6 bases). This CDR3 is built from 12 residues. The V end was cut by 5 bases, the J end by 5 bases, with 12 bases between. Looked up from germline, CDR1 is DFQATT and CDR2 is SNEGSKA (reference sequence). In nucleotides, the CDR3 is TGCAGTGCTGTAATGCAGGGGGAGACCCAGTACTTC. Translation gives CSAVMQGETQYF.

This chain uses TRBV12-3 or TRBV12-4 with TRBJ1-2; tentative D call: TRBD1 (6 bases). Trimming cost V 7 bases and J 5 bases, with 14 bases left between them. The CDR3 sequence is 13 residues long. CDR3 nucleotide sequence: TGTGCCAGCACCCTAGGGGGACCGTATGGCTACACCTTC. As protein: CASTLGGPYGYTF.

The J gene is TRBJ1-6, the V gene TRBV20-1, with D possibly matching TRBD1 (5 bases). Germline V CDR1 and CDR2: DFQATT, SNEGSKA (reference sequence). The CDR3 totals 14 residues. The ends were cut back, 6 bases at V and 10 bases at J, with 19 bases in the middle. This chain's CDR3 is CSAPGSPGGSPLHF. In DNA form, the CDR3 reads TGCAGTGCCCCAGGGTCGCCGGGGGGATCACCCCTCCACTTT.

The chain joins TRBV20-1 to TRBJ2-5; TRBD2 matches 11 bases. The junction had 7 bases not matched to a gene; V was cut back by 6 bases and J by 1 base. The V gene's germline CDR1 is DFQATT and CDR2 SNEGSKA (reference sequence). The CDR3 totals 15 residues. CDR3 amino acids: CSATEGTSGQETQYF. The DNA for the CDR3 is TGCAGTGCCACGGAGGGGACTAGCGGCCAAGAGACCCAGTACTTC.